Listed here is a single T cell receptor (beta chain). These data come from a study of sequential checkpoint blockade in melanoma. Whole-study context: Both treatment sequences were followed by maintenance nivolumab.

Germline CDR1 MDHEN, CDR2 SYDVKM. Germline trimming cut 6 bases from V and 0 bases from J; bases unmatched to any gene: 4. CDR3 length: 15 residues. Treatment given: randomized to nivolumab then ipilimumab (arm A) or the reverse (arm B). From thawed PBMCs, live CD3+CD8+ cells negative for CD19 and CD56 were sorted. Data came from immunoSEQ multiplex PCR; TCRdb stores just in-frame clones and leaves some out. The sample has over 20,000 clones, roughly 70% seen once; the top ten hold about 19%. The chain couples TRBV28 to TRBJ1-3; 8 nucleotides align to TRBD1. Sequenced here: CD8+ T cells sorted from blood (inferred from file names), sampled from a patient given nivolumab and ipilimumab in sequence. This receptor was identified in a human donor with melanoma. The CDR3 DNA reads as TGTGCCAGCAGCCCGGACAGGGTCTCTGGAAACACCATATATTTT. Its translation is CASSPDRVSGNTIYF.